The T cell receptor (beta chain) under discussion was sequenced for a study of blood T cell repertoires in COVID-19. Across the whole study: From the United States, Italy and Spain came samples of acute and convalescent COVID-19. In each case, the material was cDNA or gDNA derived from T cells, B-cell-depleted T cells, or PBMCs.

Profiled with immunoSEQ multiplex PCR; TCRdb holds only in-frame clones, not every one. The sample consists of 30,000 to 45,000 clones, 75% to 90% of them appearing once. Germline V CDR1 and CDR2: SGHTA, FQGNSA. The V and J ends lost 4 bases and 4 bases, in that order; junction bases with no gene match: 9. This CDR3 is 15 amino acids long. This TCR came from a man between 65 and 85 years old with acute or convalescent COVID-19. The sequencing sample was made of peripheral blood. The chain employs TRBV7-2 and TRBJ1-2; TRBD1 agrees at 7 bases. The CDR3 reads CASSWFRDSVYGYTF. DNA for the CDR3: TGTGCCAGCAGCTGGTTCCGGGACAGCGTCTATGGCTACACCTTC.